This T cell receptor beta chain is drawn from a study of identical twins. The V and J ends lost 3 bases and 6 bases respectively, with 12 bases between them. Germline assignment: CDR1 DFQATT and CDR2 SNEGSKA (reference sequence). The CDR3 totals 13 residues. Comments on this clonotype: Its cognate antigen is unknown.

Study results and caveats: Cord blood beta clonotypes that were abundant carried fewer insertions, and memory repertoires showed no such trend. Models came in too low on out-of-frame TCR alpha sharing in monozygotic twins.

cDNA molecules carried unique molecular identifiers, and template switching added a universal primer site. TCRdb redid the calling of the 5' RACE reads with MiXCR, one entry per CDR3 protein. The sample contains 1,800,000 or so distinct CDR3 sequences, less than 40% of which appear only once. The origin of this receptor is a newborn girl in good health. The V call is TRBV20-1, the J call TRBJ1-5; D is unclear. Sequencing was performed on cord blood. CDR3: CSASSQEGQPQHF. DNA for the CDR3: TGCAGTGCTAGTTCCCAGGAGGGTCAGCCCCAGCATTTT.